The rows below give T cell receptor beta chains drawn from one sample of a study of T cells after yellow fever vaccination. TCRdb re-analysed the 5' RACE reads in MiXCR, keeping a single row per CDR3 protein. The sample has around 230,000 distinct CDR3 sequences, approximately 6.3% seen once. Specimen: CD4+ T cells sorted from PBMCs, collected on the day of the yellow fever booster vaccination. Source of these receptors: a young man who received the YFV17D yellow fever vaccine. CDR3s include the opening cysteine and the closing phenylalanine or tryptophan. D genes are given only for firm matches. Clone size is not always given. Where it is, it says once, few, many or a class for expanded clones.

V	D	size	J	DNA	CDR3
TRBV28	TRBD1	-	TRBJ1-4	TGTGCCAGCTCCTTGGACAGGGCTGCAACTAATGAAAAACTGTTTTTT	CASSLDRAATNEKLFF
TRBV5-1	-	many	TRBJ2-7	TGCGCCAGCAGCTTGGACACCGGTTTGGAGCAGTACTTC	CASSLDTGLEQYF
TRBV20-1	-	-	TRBJ1-1	TGCAGTGCTAGAGATATACAGGGTTTTATAGCTTTCTTT	CSARDIQGFIAFF
TRBV6-2/TRBV6-3	-	few	TRBJ2-3	TGTGCCAGCAGAGGGAGGACGCAGTATTTT	CASRGRTQYF
TRBV7-3	-	-	TRBJ2-5	TGTGCCAGAACAGGGATTGAGACCCAGTACTTC	CARTGIETQYF
TRBV27	-	-	TRBJ2-1	TGTGCCAGCAGTTTCCGGGGCTTGAACAATGAGCAGTTCTTC	CASSFRGLNNEQFF
TRBV5-1	-	many	TRBJ1-1	TGCGCCAGCAGCGATAAACAGGGTTCCCACACTGAAGCTTTCTTT	CASSDKQGSHTEAFF
TRBV20-1	-	-	TRBJ2-1	TGCAGTGCTAGAGATTTGCTAGAAGGGTCAATGGAGCAGTTCTTC	CSARDLLEGSMEQFF
TRBV2	TRBD2	few	TRBJ2-1	TGTGCCAGCAGTGAAGCGCGCCTAGCGGGAGGGGTAGATGAGCAGTTCTTC	CASSEARLAGGVDEQFF
TRBV6-4	-	many	TRBJ1-5	TGTGCCAGCAGTGATGGGTTCGGTCAGCCCCAGCATTTT	CASSDGFGQPQHF
TRBV27	-	many	TRBJ1-5	TGTGCCAGCAGTTTATATCGGGGGGGTCAGCCCCAGCATTTT	CASSLYRGGQPQHF
TRBV5-5	-	few	TRBJ2-5	TGTGCCAGCAGCTGGGACGTGGAAGAGACCCAGTACTTC	CASSWDVEETQYF
TRBV29-1	-	-	TRBJ2-5	TGCAGCCAGAAGAGGAAAAGGGTAGAGACCCAGTACTTC	CSQKRKRVETQYF
TRBV19	-	few	TRBJ2-2	TGTGCCAGTAGTGTTAGGCCGGACAGTAACACCGGGGAGCTGTTTTTT	CASSVRPDSNTGELFF
TRBV5-1	-	many	TRBJ2-3	TGCGCCAGCAGCTCCGGGGTGCTTTCAACTCCAGATACGCAGTATTTT	CASSSGVLSTPDTQYF
TRBV5-1	-	many	TRBJ2-5	TGCGCCAGCAGCTTGGCCACCACACAAGAGACCCAGTACTTC	CASSLATTQETQYF
TRBV20-1	TRBD2	few	TRBJ2-3	TGCAGTGCTAGAGATCGTATTAGCGGGAGCACAGATACGCAGTATTTT	CSARDRISGSTDTQYF
TRBV6-2/TRBV6-3	TRBD1	many	TRBJ1-1	TGTGCCAGCAGTTACCCAGGGGGCCGGGACACTGAAGCTTTCTTT	CASSYPGGRDTEAFF
TRBV5-8	-	many	TRBJ1-2	TGTGCCAGCAGCTTGACCAAGGGTGATCTCTCTGGCTACACCTTC	CASSLTKGDLSGYTF
TRBV6-1	-	few	TRBJ2-7	TGTGCCAGCGCTAGGGGGTACGACTACGAGCAGTACTTC	CASARGYDYEQYF
TRBV7-8	TRBD2	many	TRBJ2-1	TGTGCCAGCAGCTTCGCGGGAGGGCCGGGTGAGCAGTTCTTC	CASSFAGGPGEQFF
TRBV7-9	-	many	TRBJ1-1	TGTGCCAGCAGCATCCGGACGGCTAACACTGAAGCTTTCTTT	CASSIRTANTEAFF
TRBV9	-	few	TRBJ2-1	TGTGCCAGCAGCGACCTTTATGAGCAGTTCTTC	CASSDLYEQFF
TRBV6-5	TRBD2	many	TRBJ2-5	TGTGCCAGCAGTTACTCGAGCGGGAGGATGGAGACCCAGTACTTC	CASSYSSGRMETQYF
TRBV29-1	-	-	TRBJ2-1	TGCAGCGTTGAGGGGGGCCAGACTAGCTACAATGAGCAGTTCTTC	CSVEGGQTSYNEQFF
TRBV20-1	-	many	TRBJ1-1	TGCAGTGCCCAAGGGGGGGGTGGGAACACTGAAGCTTTCTTT	CSAQGGGGNTEAFF